This TCR beta chain was profiled in a study of T-cell memory formation after mild COVID-19. Study background: TCR clusters were mostly donor specific.

The CDR3 consists of 16 residues. The germline V and J ends were trimmed by 0 bases and 3 bases, with 15 bases remaining between them. CDR1 and CDR2 from the germline V gene are SGHVS and FQNEAQ. TCRdb fed the 5' RACE reads into MiXCR, producing one record per CDR3 protein. This table holds about 350,000 distinct CDR3 sequences, around 13% found once. In its sample, this clonotype was seen a few times. The receptor was isolated from a man in his late teens or twenties who had mild COVID-19 (a few samples of this study predate the infection). Cell type and time point are not known. V usage is TRBV7-8 and J usage is TRBJ2-7; TRBD1 might be the D (6 bases). Sequences were obtained from PBMCs or a T cell subset sorted from them (not recorded which). The CDR3 coding sequence is TGTGCCAGCAGCTTAGCGTCAACGCACAGGGTCTACGAGCAGTACTTC. It specifies CASSLASTHRVYEQYF.